These 19 T cell receptor beta chains came from one sample sequenced in a study of technical replicates of blood from four donors. Profiling relied on immunoSEQ multiplex PCR, and the TCRdb table lists in-frame clones only, not all of them. The sample lists roughly 93,000 clones; approximately 96% were seen once. The sample consisted of T cells isolated from PBMCs. The receptors derive from a human donor in good health.

The V call is TRBV6-6, the J call TRBJ2-1, with TRBD2 matching over 9 bases. Germline CDR1 reads MNHNY; CDR2 reads SVGAGI (reference sequence). Trimming took 0 bases from V and 5 from J; bases not matched to a gene: 5. The CDR3 totals 16 residues. The CDR3 is CASSYSGLAGNNEQFF. The CDR3 nucleotides are TGTGCCAGCAGTTACTCGGGTCTAGCGGGAAACAATGAGCAGTTCTTC.

This clone was observed once. The chain recombines TRBV5-1 with TRBJ1-1, with D perhaps TRBD1 (6 bases). V shed 0 bases and J shed 2 bases, with 23 bases lying between them. The CDR3 contains 19 residues. CDR1 is SGHRS, CDR2 YFSETQ, per germline. CDR3 amino acids: CASSLEGRTVRQLNTEAFF. The CDR3 region has the DNA TGCGCCAGCAGCTTGGAGGGGCGGACAGTCCGGCAGTTAAACACTGAAGCTTTCTTT.

The rearrangement joins TRBV2 to TRBJ1-1; a weak D match, TRBD1 (6 bases). Trimming shortened V by 7 bases and J by 2 bases, and 17 bases separated the two germline ends. This CDR3 region has 15 residues. CDR1 is SNHLY and CDR2 is FYNNEI in the germline V gene. The CDR3 here is CASISQGNTNTEAFF. The CDR3 nucleotides are TGTGCCAGCATATCTCAGGGGAACACAAACACTGAAGCTTTCTTT. The full variable domain, its missing parts supplied by reference TRBV2 and TRBJ1-1, is EPEVTQTPSHQVTQMGQEVILRCVPISNHLYFYWYRQILGQKVEFLVSFYNNEISEKSEIFDDQFSVERPDGSNFTLKIRSTKLEDSAMYFCASISQGNTNTEAFFGQGTRLTVV.

V is TRBV7-9 and J is TRBJ2-3, with 7 positions matching TRBD2. Germline CDR1 SEHNR, CDR2 FQNEAQ (reference sequence). The ends lost 5 bases at V and 5 bases at J; junction bases unmatched: 13. The CDR3 is made up of 16 amino acids. CDR3 bases: TGTGCCAGCAGCCCGGGGGAGGGTCTCGTAGGAGATACGCAGTATTTT. Translated, it gives CASSPGEGLVGDTQYF. Full variable domain (rest looked up from reference TRBV7-9 and TRBJ2-3): DTGVSQNPRHKITKRGQNVTFRCDPISEHNRLYWYRQTLGQGPEFLTYFQNEAQLEKSRLLSDRFSAERPKGSFSTLEIQRTEQGDSAMYLCASSPGEGLVGDTQYFGPGTRLTVL.

The chain is built from TRBV27 and TRBJ2-7, with D perhaps matching TRBD1 (6 bases). The germline gives CDR1 MNHEY, CDR2 SMNVEV (reference sequence). CDR3 length equals 15 residues. The V end was cut by 2 bases, the J end by 3 bases, with 14 bases between. The CDR3 here is CASSLRDTGFYEQYF. As DNA, the CDR3 is TGTGCCAGCAGTTTAAGGGATACAGGGTTCTACGAGCAGTACTTC.

V is TRBV4-1 and J is TRBJ2-2; TRBD1 matches at 7 bases. J gave up 2 bases and V 4 bases, and 19 bases lay outside the gene matches. The CDR3 loop spans 20 amino acids. Germline CDR1 reads MGHRA; CDR2 reads YSYEKL. As DNA, the CDR3 is TGCGCCAGCAGCCGGTCTAATTTTTTCTTTAGGGACAGCAACACCGGGGAGCTGTTTTTT. It translates to CASSRSNFFFRDSNTGELFF.

The chain joins TRBV2 to TRBJ2-1; 8 positions match TRBD2. J gave up 5 bases and V 4 bases, and 4 bases lay outside the gene matches. The CDR3 consists of 14 residues. CDR1 and CDR2 from the germline V gene are SNHLY and FYNNEI. For the CDR3, the DNA is TGTGCCAGCAGTGGTGGTAGCGGGAACAATGAGCAGTTCTTC. It translates to CASSGGSGNNEQFF.

V is TRBV14 and J is TRBJ2-7; 14 bases agree with TRBD2. Unmatched junction bases numbered 5, after V lost 4 bases and J lost 6 bases. Germline-derived CDR1 and CDR2 are SGHDN and FVKESK. CDR3 length equals 15 residues. Here the CDR3 DNA reads TGTGCCAGCAGCCCTATGGGACTAGCGGGAGTCGAGCAGTACTTC. This sequence encodes CASSPMGLAGVEQYF. Variable domain in full (rest from reference TRBV14 and TRBJ2-7): EAGVTQFPSHSVIEKGQTVTLRCDPISGHDNLYWYRRVMGKEIKFLLHFVKESKQDESGMPNNRFLAERTGGTYSTLKVQPAELEDSGVYFCASSPMGLAGVEQYFGPGTRLTVT.

The chain carries TRBV18 and TRBJ1-1; the D gene is possibly TRBD1 (6 bases). CDR1 is KGHSH, CDR2 LQKENI, per germline. Trimming left V 3 bases short and J 5 bases short, with 10 bases between. This CDR3 has 13 residues. CDR3 nucleotides: TGTGCCAGCTCACCTCAGGGGATGACTGAAGCTTTCTTT. As protein: CASSPQGMTEAFF.

J is TRBJ1-1 and V is TRBV4-1, with D uncertain. The V gene lost 3 bases and the J gene lost 8 bases, with 13 bases spanning the gap. The CDR3 consists of 13 residues. Germline assignment: CDR1 MGHRA and CDR2 YSYEKL. In DNA, the CDR3 is TGCGCCAGCAGCCATGAACAGCGGCTCGAAGCTTTCTTT. It encodes CASSHEQRLEAFF.

The V and J genes are TRBV5-6 and TRBJ1-3; TRBD1 agrees at 8 bases. Germline CDR1 SGHDT, CDR2 YYEEEE. The CDR3 is 16 residues long. V gave up 4 bases and J gave up 0 bases; unmatched junction bases: 6. CDR3 coding DNA: TGTGCCAGCAGCACAGGGGGGGGATTCTCTGGAAACACCATATATTTT. Translation gives CASSTGGGFSGNTIYF.

V gene TRBV28 combines with J gene TRBJ2-7; possible D gene TRBD2, 6 bases. The length of the CDR3 is 11 residues. Germline CDR1 MDHEN, CDR2 SYDVKM. Trimming took 5 bases from V and 6 from J, leaving 8 bases between them. Here the CDR3 reads CASSRRGEQYF. The CDR3 DNA reads as TGTGCCAGCAGTCGGAGGGGCGAGCAGTACTTC.

This sequence joins TRBV5-6 and TRBJ2-7, with D perhaps TRBD1 (5 bases). The ends were cut back, 1 base at V and 3 bases at J, with 8 bases in the middle. This CDR3 region has 13 residues. Per germline, CDR1 SGHDT and CDR2 YYEEEE. The chain's CDR3 is CASSLTGFYEQYF. CDR3 nucleotide sequence: TGTGCCAGCAGCTTGACAGGTTTCTACGAGCAGTACTTC.

The genes are TRBV6-1 and TRBJ2-7; no clear D. V was cut by 7 bases and J by 2 bases, with 9 bases left in between. The CDR3 has 12 residues. CDR1 MNHNS and CDR2 SASEGT come from the germline V gene. The CDR3 DNA reads TGTGCCAGCAAAACAGCTCCCTACGAGCAGTACTTC. It codes for CASKTAPYEQYF.

The rearrangement uses TRBV7-2 and TRBJ1-3; 7 bases line up with TRBD1. In germline, CDR1 is SGHTA, CDR2 FQGNSA. J lost 3 bases, V lost 3 bases, and 5 bases had no gene match. The CDR3 is made up of 15 amino acids. The CDR3 region has the DNA TGTGCCAGCAGCTTCACAGGGGCAGGTGGAAACACCATATATTTT. This encodes CASSFTGAGGNTIYF.

In DNA form, the CDR3 reads TGCGCCAGCAGCTTTTCATCTAGCACTAAAGAGACCCAGTACTTC. Translation: CASSFSSSTKETQYF. The chain recombines TRBV5-1 with TRBJ2-5; D is possibly TRBD2 (5 bases). Germline V gene sequence: CDR1 SGHRS, CDR2 YFSETQ. V dropped 2 bases and J dropped 3 bases, with 14 bases sitting between them. This CDR3 has 15 residues.

CDR3 loop: CASSYTRGNQPQHF. The CDR3 DNA reads TGTGCCAGCAGCTACACCCGGGGCAATCAGCCCCAGCATTTT. The chain couples TRBV6-5 to TRBJ1-5; D gene ambiguous. V shed 6 bases and J shed 2 bases, with 11 bases lying between them. The CDR3 spans 14 residues. CDR1 MNHEY and CDR2 SVGAGI come from the germline V gene.

The chain has TRBV10-1 and TRBJ2-3; TRBD2 matches at 10 bases. J lost 5 bases, V lost 6 bases, and 8 bases had no gene match. In germline, CDR1 is WNHNN, CDR2 SYGVQD (reference sequence). CDR3 length: 15 residues. The CDR3 region has the DNA TGCGCCAGCAGCCAGTTTAGCGGGGGGCGAGATACGCAGTATTTT. It codes for CASSQFSGGRDTQYF.

CDR3 nucleotides: TGTGCCAGCAGCTTGTCGGGGTCTCCGTCCTACGAGCAGTACTTC. It codes for CASSLSGSPSYEQYF. The chain links TRBV11-1 to TRBJ2-7; D may be TRBD2 (5 bases). This CDR3 is built from 15 residues. V lost 3 bases, J lost 1 base, and 13 bases lay in between. Germline assignment: CDR1 SGHAT and CDR2 FQDESV (reference sequence). Filled out from reference TRBV11-1 and TRBJ2-7, the complete variable domain reads EAEVAQSPRYKITEKSQAVAFWCDPISGHATLYWYRQILGQGPELLVQFQDESVVDDSQLPKDRFSAERLKGVDSTLKIQPAELGDSAMYLCASSLSGSPSYEQYFGPGTRLTVT.